These 25 T cell receptor beta chains were sequenced from one sample in a study of T cell responses to AZD1222 COVID-19 vaccine. The repertoire was sequenced with immunoSEQ multiplex PCR; TCRdb's copy has only in-frame clones and lacks some. The table has some 96,000 clones, around nine tenths seen once. The input for sequencing was peripheral blood, taken on day 0 of AZD1222 vaccination. These receptors all come from an adult in good health.

This rearrangement joins TRBV7-2 to TRBJ1-2, with D possibly matching TRBD1 (5 bases). The CDR3 has 12 residues. In germline, CDR1 is SGHTA, CDR2 FQGNSA. V gave up 2 bases and J gave up 6 bases, with 7 bases separating them. CDR3 protein: CASSLLGDGYTF. Here the CDR3 DNA reads TGTGCCAGCAGCTTACTAGGGGATGGCTACACCTTC.

The chain recombines TRBV5-5 with TRBJ2-7, with 8 bases that match TRBD1. Germline V gives CDR1 SGHKS, CDR2 YYEKEE (reference sequence). The CDR3 is 15 amino acids. V trimming: 3 bases; J trimming: 3 bases; junction bases outside the gene matches: 8. The CDR3 protein is CASSSWTGMVYEQYF. DNA of the CDR3: TGTGCCAGCAGCTCGTGGACAGGGATGGTCTACGAGCAGTACTTC.

The chain carries TRBV5-1 and TRBJ2-7; a weak D match, TRBD1 (6 bases). Germline-derived CDR1 and CDR2 are SGHRS and YFSETQ. This CDR3 region has 14 residues. V lost 0 bases and J 3 bases, leaving 10 bases between the germline ends. This CDR3 reads CASSLEGVLYEQYF. For the CDR3, the DNA is TGCGCCAGCAGCTTGGAGGGGGTCCTCTACGAGCAGTACTTC.

This clone was found once. This chain joins TRBV30 and TRBJ1-5; no reliable D call. V was pared by 3 bases and J by 7 bases, with 13 bases between. The CDR3 loop spans 13 amino acids. Germline loops: CDR1 GTSNPN, CDR2 SVGIG (reference sequence). CDR3 bases: TGTGCCTGGAGCCCCCATAGTCAACAGCCCCAGCATTTT. It is translated as CAWSPHSQQPQHF.

The rearrangement links TRBV18 to TRBJ2-6, with TRBD1 identical over 7 bases. Germline V gives CDR1 KGHSH, CDR2 LQKENI. J gave up 0 bases and V 6 bases, and 2 bases lay outside the gene matches. There are 15 residues in the CDR3. The chain's CDR3 is CASSGTASGANVLTF. CDR3 nucleotides: TGTGCCAGCTCGGGGACAGCCTCTGGGGCCAACGTCCTGACTTTC.

The gene calls are TRBV30 and TRBJ2-1; TRBD1 agrees at 8 bases. CDR1 is GTSNPN and CDR2 is SVGIG in the germline V gene (reference sequence). V trimming: 2 bases; J trimming: 4 bases; junction bases outside the gene matches: 4. This CDR3 region has 14 residues. The CDR3: CAWSTDRGYNEQFF. In DNA form, the CDR3 reads TGTGCCTGGAGTACTGACAGGGGATACAATGAGCAGTTCTTC.

The chain combines TRBV7-8 with TRBJ2-1, with TRBD1 identical over 10 bases. V was clipped by 1 base and J by 9 bases; unmatched bases: 6. Per germline, CDR1 SGHVS and CDR2 FQNEAQ. There are 15 residues in the CDR3. As DNA, the CDR3 is TGTGCCAGCAGCTTAGTGGGACAGGGGAGTGTTGAGCAGTTCTTC. It encodes CASSLVGQGSVEQFF.

The J gene is TRBJ2-1, the V gene TRBV27; perhaps TRBD2 as D (7 bases). This CDR3 spans 15 amino acids. The germline CDR1 and CDR2 sequences are MNHEY and SMNVEV (reference sequence). V was shortened by 3 bases and J by 5 bases, with 14 bases between the two germline ends. The CDR3 DNA follows: TGTGCCAGCAGTTTCGCCGGGGGGCTGAACAATGAGCAGTTCTTC. This encodes CASSFAGGLNNEQFF.

This sequence joins TRBV9 and TRBJ2-7; D perhaps matches TRBD1 (5 bases). Trimming left V 5 bases short and J 3 bases short, with 21 bases between. The CDR3 is 16 residues long. CDR1 SGDLS and CDR2 YYNGEE come from the germline V gene. The DNA for the CDR3 is TGTGCCAGCAGTGATATCCCCGACAGCCTCTACTACGAGCAGTACTTC. Amino acid sequence: CASSDIPDSLYYEQYF.

This chain connects TRBV10-3 to TRBJ1-2, with 8 bases that match TRBD1. Germline-derived CDR1 and CDR2 are ENHRY and SYGVKD. This CDR3 spans 16 amino acids. V gave up 4 bases and J gave up 5 bases; unmatched junction bases: 12. The DNA of the CDR3 is TGTGCCATCAGTGTGTCAGGGGGCGCAAACCGGTATGGCTACACCTTC. Its protein is CAISVSGGANRYGYTF.

With regard to this clone: Just one base apart from a much larger clone, this may be a read error. The rearrangement joins TRBV11-2 to TRBJ1-1, with D perhaps TRBD1 (5 bases). Germline V lookup: CDR1 SGHAT, CDR2 FQNNGV. The V end was cut by 6 bases, the J end by 1 base, with 9 bases between. This CDR3 has 13 amino acids. Here the CDR3 DNA reads TGTGCCAGCAGGTTGGGACCGAACACTGAAGCTTTCTTT. Protein: CASRLGPNTEAFF.

The chain uses TRBV28 and TRBJ2-2; D possibly corresponds to TRBD1 (7 bases). The germline V gene has CDR1 MDHEN and CDR2 SYDVKM. V lost 7 bases and J 7 bases, leaving 19 bases between the germline ends. This CDR3 comprises 15 residues. CDR3 amino acids: CASTRGGGGYGELFF. The DNA for the CDR3 is TGTGCCAGCACCCGGGGCGGAGGGGGCTACGGGGAGCTGTTTTTT.

This chain uses TRBV15 with TRBJ2-1, with D unresolved. V dropped 0 bases and J dropped 0 bases, with 6 bases sitting between them. The germline V gene has CDR1 LNHNV and CDR2 YYDKDF (reference sequence). The CDR3 has 15 amino acids. CDR3 residues: CATSRELSSYNEQFF. The CDR3 DNA sequence: TGTGCCACCAGCAGAGAGCTCAGCTCCTACAATGAGCAGTTCTTC.

This clone has just one count. The chain employs TRBV6-6 and TRBJ1-4, with unresolved D. The CDR3 has 14 residues. The germline V and J ends were trimmed by 2 bases and 4 bases, with 8 bases remaining between them. Germline V gene lookup returns CDR1 MNHNY and CDR2 SVGAGI (reference sequence). CDR3 sequence (DNA): TGTGCCAGCAGTTACGTACAGCTTAATGAAAAACTGTTTTTT. It translates to CASSYVQLNEKLFF.

The chain joins TRBV7-9 to TRBJ1-1, with D hard to call. This CDR3 comprises 12 residues. With 0 bases removed from V and 11 bases from J, the gap between germline ends came to 10 bases. In germline, CDR1 is SEHNR, CDR2 FQNEAQ (reference sequence). CDR3 DNA sequence: TGTGCCAGCAGCTTAGCGCGCTCGCTCGCTTTCTTT. Amino acid sequence: CASSLARSLAFF.

V gene TRBV28 combines with J gene TRBJ1-6, with D perhaps matching TRBD1 (6 bases). Trimming left V 4 bases short and J 7 bases short, with 14 bases between. CDR3 length: 15 residues. Germline CDR1 reads MDHEN; CDR2 reads SYDVKM. The CDR3 DNA follows: TGTGCCAGCAGTTCCCCACAGGGAGAAAATTCACCCCTCCACTTT. Translating gives CASSSPQGENSPLHF.

The CDR3 is CASSRRTDGNEQFF. DNA of the CDR3: TGTGCCAGCAGCAGACGGACCGACGGGAATGAGCAGTTCTTC. The chain joins TRBV7-9 to TRBJ2-1, with unresolved D. Germline V gives CDR1 SEHNR, CDR2 FQNEAQ (reference sequence). V lost 5 bases and J lost 7, with 15 bases in between. This CDR3 region has 14 residues.

J is TRBJ1-1 and V is TRBV5-1, with D maybe TRBD1 (6 bases). CDR3 length equals 15 residues. V was cut by 4 bases and J by 0 bases, with 13 bases left in between. Germline V CDR1 and CDR2: SGHRS, YFSETQ. This chain's CDR3 is CASSRGTTMNTEAFF. The DNA for the CDR3 is TGCGCCAGCAGCCGGGGGACAACCATGAACACTGAAGCTTTCTTT.

The chain uses TRBV13 and TRBJ1-2; D remains unclear. This CDR3 comprises 14 residues. Germline CDR1 and CDR2: PRHDT and FYEKMQ (reference sequence). V gave up 0 bases and J gave up 1 base, with 6 bases separating them. The CDR3 DNA reads as TGTGCCAGCAGCTTAGGGTCCGTTAACTATGGCTACACCTTC. This codes for CASSLGSVNYGYTF.

This chain links TRBV5-6 with TRBJ2-7; maybe TRBD2 (5 bases). V shed 0 bases and J shed 3 bases, with 13 bases lying between them. CDR1 and CDR2 from the germline V gene are SGHDT and YYEEEE. The CDR3 loop spans 15 amino acids. DNA for the CDR3: TGTGCCAGCAGCTTGGGACACGGACTCAACTACGAGCAGTACTTC. This gives the protein CASSLGHGLNYEQYF.

This chain joins TRBV4-3 and TRBJ1-1; no reliable D call. Germline lookup yields CDR1 LGHNA and CDR2 YSLEER. This CDR3 is built from 14 residues. Trimming took 0 bases from V and 6 from J, leaving 11 bases between them. The CDR3 loop is CASSQDGERAEAFF. The CDR3 DNA reads TGCGCCAGCAGCCAAGATGGGGAGCGGGCTGAAGCTTTCTTT.

The rearrangement links TRBV5-1 to TRBJ2-2; D is perhaps TRBD2 (5 bases). Trimming pared 2 bases from V and 0 bases from J, leaving 14 bases between. From germline, CDR1 is SGHRS and CDR2 YFSETQ. CDR3 length: 17 residues. The CDR3: CASSLVPGLANTGELFF. The DNA for the CDR3 is TGCGCCAGCAGCTTAGTACCAGGACTCGCGAACACCGGGGAGCTGTTTTTT.

The chain uses TRBV5-1 and TRBJ1-3; D gene unclear. This CDR3 is built from 14 residues. Deletions cut 0 bases from V and 0 bases from J, with 4 bases between. CDR1 is SGHRS, CDR2 YFSETQ, per germline. In DNA, the CDR3 is TGCGCCAGCAGCTTGGATGGCTCTGGAAACACCATATATTTT. It specifies CASSLDGSGNTIYF. Drawing the rest from reference TRBV5-1 and TRBJ1-3, the complete variable domain is KAGVTQTPRYLIKTRGQQVTLSCSPISGHRSVSWYQQTPGQGLQFLFEYFSETQRNKGNFPGRFSGRQFSNSRSEMNVSTLELGDSALYLCASSLDGSGNTIYFGEGSWLTVV.

J is TRBJ2-7 and V is TRBV11-3; TRBD2 might be the D (6 bases). Trimming took off 0 bases at V and 5 bases at J, with 11 bases between the two ends. The CDR3 has 14 amino acids. CDR1 and CDR2 (germline): SGHNT, YENEEA. CDR3 coding DNA: TGTGCCAGCAGCTTAGATGCGGCTAGCGACGAGCAGTACTTC. This gives the protein CASSLDAASDEQYF.

The chain couples TRBV6-5 to TRBJ2-1; D remains unclear. Trimming removed 6 bases from V and 12 bases from J, with 18 bases in between. Germline CDR1 is MNHEY and CDR2 is SVGAGI. This CDR3 spans 13 amino acids. Written as DNA, the CDR3 is TGTGCCAGCAGACCGAATAGAAATTCTCCGCAGTTCTTC. This translates into CASRPNRNSPQFF.